One and the same sample provided the 15 T cell receptor beta chains below, sequenced in a study of blood T cell repertoires in COVID-19. Using immunoSEQ multiplex PCR, the repertoire was profiled, and TCRdb retains in-frame clones only, with some absent. The data show 100,000 or so clones, approximately 76% seen once. The material sequenced was peripheral blood. The receptors were gathered from a woman in her sixties or seventies with acute or convalescent COVID-19.

The rearrangement links TRBV27 to TRBJ1-4, with 7 bases matching TRBD1. CDR1 and CDR2 (germline): MNHEY, SMNVEV (reference sequence). V shed 5 bases, J shed 2 bases, and the junction held 8 bases outside the gene matches. The CDR3 consists of 16 residues. CDR3 sequence reads: CASSITGVWTNEKLFF. In DNA, the CDR3 is TGTGCCAGCAGTATAACAGGGGTGTGGACTAATGAAAAACTGTTTTTT.

This clone appeared once. The chain employs TRBV5-1 and TRBJ1-4, with TRBD1 as a possible D gene (5 bases). The length of the CDR3 is 15 residues. Germline CDR1 and CDR2: SGHRS and YFSETQ. V was trimmed by 2 bases and J by 0 bases, leaving 8 bases between them. In DNA, the CDR3 is TGCGCCAGCAGCTTCGGGACTACAACTAATGAAAAACTGTTTTTT. This encodes CASSFGTTTNEKLFF.

This clone was seen only a few times. The chain employs TRBV14 and TRBJ1-3; TRBD1 matches at 8 bases. CDR3 length: 17 residues. V trimming: 0 bases; J trimming: 4 bases; junction bases outside the gene matches: 8. From germline, CDR1 is SGHDN and CDR2 FVKESK. The CDR3 here is CASSQDRQGARGNTIYF. In nucleotides, the CDR3 is TGTGCCAGCAGCCAAGATCGGCAGGGGGCGAGGGGAAACACCATATATTTT. Variable domain in full (rest from reference TRBV14 and TRBJ1-3): EAGVTQFPSHSVIEKGQTVTLRCDPISGHDNLYWYRRVMGKEIKFLLHFVKESKQDESGMPNNRFLAERTGGTYSTLKVQPAELEDSGVYFCASSQDRQGARGNTIYFGEGSWLTVV.

V gene TRBV5-4 combines with J gene TRBJ2-2; 8 bases map to TRBD2. Germline loops: CDR1 SGHNT, CDR2 YYREEE (reference sequence). This CDR3 contains 17 residues. V was pared by 1 base and J by 0 bases, with 5 bases of the junction left unmatched. The CDR3 sequence: CASSLRAGGPNTGELFF. CDR3 in DNA: TGTGCCAGCAGCTTGAGGGCGGGGGGACCGAACACCGGGGAGCTGTTTTTT.

This CDR3 reads CASSPGSGGADTQYF. The CDR3, as DNA: TGTGCCAGCTCACCAGGGAGCGGGGGGGCAGATACGCAGTATTTT. The J gene is TRBJ2-3, the V gene TRBV18, with 10 bases aligning to TRBD2. This CDR3 contains 15 residues. Germline CDR1 and CDR2: KGHSH and LQKENI. V lost 2 bases to trimming and J lost 4 bases; unmatched junction nucleotides: 3.

The chain combines TRBV3-1 (or the pseudogene TRBV3-2) with TRBJ1-1, with a tentative D call TRBD1 (5 bases). The CDR3 spans 15 residues. V was cut by 4 bases and J by 1 base, with 13 bases left in between. Germline-derived CDR1 and CDR2 are LGHDT and YNNKEL (reference sequence). This CDR3 is CASSLRGGGNTEAFF. For the CDR3, the DNA is TGTGCCAGCAGCCTGCGGGGGGGAGGGAACACTGAAGCTTTCTTT.

The rearrangement links TRBV27 to TRBJ1-4, with a tentative D call TRBD1 (5 bases). This CDR3 is built from 17 residues. Germline CDR1 reads MNHEY; CDR2 reads SMNVEV (reference sequence). The V end lost 1 base, the J end lost 2 bases, and 14 bases lay between the germline ends. CDR3 nucleotide sequence: TGTGCCAGCAGTTTATACCCCAGGCAGGGCACTAATGAAAAACTGTTTTTT. This translates into CASSLYPRQGTNEKLFF. Filled out from reference TRBV27 and TRBJ1-4, the complete variable domain reads EAQVTQNPRYLITVTGKKLTVTCSQNMNHEYMSWYRQDPGLGLRQIYYSMNVEVTDKGDVPEGYKVSRKEKRNFPLILESPSPNQTSLYFCASSLYPRQGTNEKLFFGSGTQLSVL.

The V gene is TRBV13, the J gene TRBJ1-1; 9 bases agree with TRBD1. Germline V gene lookup returns CDR1 PRHDT and CDR2 FYEKMQ (reference sequence). The V segment lost 2 bases and the J segment 4 bases; nucleotides outside the gene matches: 2. This CDR3 spans 14 amino acids. The CDR3 here is CASSLRDRATEAFF. CDR3 DNA: TGTGCCAGCAGCTTAAGGGACAGGGCCACTGAAGCTTTCTTT.

The V and J genes are TRBV6-5 and TRBJ1-1; D may be TRBD1 (5 bases). The CDR3 consists of 13 residues. V was shortened by 6 bases and J by 6 bases, with 14 bases between the two germline ends. CDR1 MNHEY and CDR2 SVGAGI come from the germline V gene. The CDR3 DNA reads as TGTGCCAGCAGCCCCCAGGGTTACCCTGAAGCTTTCTTT. The encoded protein is CASSPQGYPEAFF.

This chain links TRBV30 with TRBJ1-6; maybe TRBD1 (6 bases). V was cut by 4 bases and J by 7 bases, with 17 bases left in between. CDR3 length: 15 amino acids. Germline CDR1 and CDR2: GTSNPN and SVGIG (reference sequence). CDR3 sequence: CAWNTGSFGNSPLHF. The CDR3, as DNA: TGTGCCTGGAATACAGGGAGCTTCGGGAATTCACCCCTCCACTTT.

This clone was counted between two and nine times. The chain uses TRBV18 and TRBJ1-2; 7 positions agree with TRBD1. V shed 4 bases and J 1 base; nucleotides not matched to a gene: 12. This CDR3 region has 17 residues. Germline V lookup: CDR1 KGHSH, CDR2 LQKENI. The CDR3 DNA reads TGTGCCAGCTCACTTAACAGGGGAGATATTGGTAACTATGGCTACACCTTC. Residues: CASSLNRGDIGNYGYTF.

On this clone itself: The same CDR3 arises from other DNA sequences in this sample as well. The DNA for the CDR3 is TGTGCCAGCTCACTGGGTCGGGGAGACTATGGCTACACCTTC. It specifies CASSLGRGDYGYTF. The rearrangement joins TRBV18 to TRBJ1-2; D not certain. CDR3 size: 14 residues. Germline values: CDR1 KGHSH, CDR2 LQKENI. V lost 4 bases, J lost 3 bases, and 12 bases lay in between.

This clone was seen at least ten times. Other DNA sequences in the same sample also yield this CDR3. The CDR3 reads CASSSTGSTEAFF. The DNA of the CDR3 is TGTGCCAGCAGCTCCACTGGGAGCACTGAAGCTTTCTTT. V gene TRBV7-2 combines with J gene TRBJ1-1; D uncertain. V lost 4 bases and J 4 bases, leaving 10 bases between the germline ends. CDR3 length: 13 residues. Germline V gives CDR1 SGHTA, CDR2 FQGNSA.

Note on this clone: This sample includes further DNA sequences coding for the same CDR3. V and J are TRBV30 and TRBJ2-2; 7 bases fit TRBD2. J lost 4 bases, V lost 0 bases, and 2 bases had no gene match. The CDR3 extends over 14 amino acids. Germline V lookup: CDR1 GTSNPN, CDR2 SVGIG (reference sequence). CDR3 sequence reads: CAWSVPGGTGELFF. CDR3 nucleotides: TGTGCCTGGAGTGTACCGGGGGGCACCGGGGAGCTGTTTTTT.

The chain uses TRBV2 and TRBJ2-2, with TRBD2 identical over 8 bases. V lost 5 bases to trimming and J lost 4 bases; unmatched junction nucleotides: 3. Germline V gene sequence: CDR1 SNHLY, CDR2 FYNNEI. The CDR3 has 14 residues. The CDR3 sequence is CASSTLAATGELFF. CDR3 DNA sequence: TGTGCCAGCAGTACACTAGCGGCCACCGGGGAGCTGTTTTTT.